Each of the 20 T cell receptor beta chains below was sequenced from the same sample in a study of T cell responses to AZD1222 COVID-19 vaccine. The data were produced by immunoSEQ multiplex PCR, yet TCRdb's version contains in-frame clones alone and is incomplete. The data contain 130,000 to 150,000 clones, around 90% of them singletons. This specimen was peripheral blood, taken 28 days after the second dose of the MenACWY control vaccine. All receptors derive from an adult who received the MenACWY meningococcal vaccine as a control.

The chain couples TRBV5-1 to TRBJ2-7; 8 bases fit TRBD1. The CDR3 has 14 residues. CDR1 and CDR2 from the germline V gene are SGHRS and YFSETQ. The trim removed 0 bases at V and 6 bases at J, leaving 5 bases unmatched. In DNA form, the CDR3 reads TGCGCCAGCAGCTTGGTGGCAGGGGGCCTCGAGCAGTACTTC. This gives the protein CASSLVAGGLEQYF.

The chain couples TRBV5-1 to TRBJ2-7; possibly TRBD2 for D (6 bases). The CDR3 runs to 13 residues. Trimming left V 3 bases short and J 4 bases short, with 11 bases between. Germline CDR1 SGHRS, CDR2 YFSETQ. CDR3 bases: TGCGCCAGCAGCTCCGGGACTGAATACGAGCAGTACTTC. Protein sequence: CASSSGTEYEQYF.

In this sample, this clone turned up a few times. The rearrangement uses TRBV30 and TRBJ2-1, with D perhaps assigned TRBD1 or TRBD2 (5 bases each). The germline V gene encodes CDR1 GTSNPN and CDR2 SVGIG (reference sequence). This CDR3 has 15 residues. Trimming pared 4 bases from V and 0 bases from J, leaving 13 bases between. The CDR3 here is CAWNPGPSSYNEQFF. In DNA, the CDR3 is TGTGCCTGGAATCCGGGACCGAGCTCCTACAATGAGCAGTTCTTC.

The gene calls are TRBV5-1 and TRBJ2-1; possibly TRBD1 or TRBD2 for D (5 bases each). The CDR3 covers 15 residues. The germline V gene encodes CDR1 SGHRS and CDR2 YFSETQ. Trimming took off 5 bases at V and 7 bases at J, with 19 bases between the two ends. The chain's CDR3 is CASRSGTGLRNEQFF. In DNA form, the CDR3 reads TGCGCCAGCAGATCCGGGACGGGGTTAAGGAATGAGCAGTTCTTC.

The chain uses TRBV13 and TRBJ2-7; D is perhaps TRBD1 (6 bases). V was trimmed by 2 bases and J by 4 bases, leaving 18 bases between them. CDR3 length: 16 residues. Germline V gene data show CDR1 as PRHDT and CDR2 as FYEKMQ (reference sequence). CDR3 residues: CASSLFERSQGYEQYF. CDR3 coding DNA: TGTGCCAGCAGCTTATTCGAGCGGAGCCAGGGGTACGAGCAGTACTTC.

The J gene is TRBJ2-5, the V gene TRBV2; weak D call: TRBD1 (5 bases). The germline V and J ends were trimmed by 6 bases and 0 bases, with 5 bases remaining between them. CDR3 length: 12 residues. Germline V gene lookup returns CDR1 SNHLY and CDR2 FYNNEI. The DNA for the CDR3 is TGTGCCAGCAGGACAGACCAAGAGACCCAGTACTTC. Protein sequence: CASRTDQETQYF.

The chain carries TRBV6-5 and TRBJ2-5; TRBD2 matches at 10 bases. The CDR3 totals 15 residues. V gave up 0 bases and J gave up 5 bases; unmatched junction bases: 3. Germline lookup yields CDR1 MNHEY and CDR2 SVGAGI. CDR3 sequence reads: CASSYSLAGRETQYF. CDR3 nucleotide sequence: TGTGCCAGCAGTTACTCACTAGCGGGACGTGAGACCCAGTACTTC.

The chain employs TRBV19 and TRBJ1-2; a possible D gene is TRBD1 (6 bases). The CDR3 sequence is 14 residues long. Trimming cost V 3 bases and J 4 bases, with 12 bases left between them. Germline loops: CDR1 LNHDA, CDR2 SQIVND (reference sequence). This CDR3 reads CASSITTGPYGYTF. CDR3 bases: TGTGCCAGTAGTATCACTACAGGGCCCTATGGCTACACCTTC.

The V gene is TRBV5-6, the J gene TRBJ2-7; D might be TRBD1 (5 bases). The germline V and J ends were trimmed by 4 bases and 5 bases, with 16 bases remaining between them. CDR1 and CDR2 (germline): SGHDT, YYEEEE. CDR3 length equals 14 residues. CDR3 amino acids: CASSPTDLRNEQYF. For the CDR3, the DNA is TGTGCCAGCAGCCCGACAGACCTTCGGAACGAGCAGTACTTC.

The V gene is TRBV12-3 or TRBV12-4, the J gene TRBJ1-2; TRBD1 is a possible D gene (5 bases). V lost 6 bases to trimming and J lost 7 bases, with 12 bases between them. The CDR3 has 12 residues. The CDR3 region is CASRFGTVGYTF. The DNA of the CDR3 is TGTGCCAGCAGGTTCGGGACGGTTGGCTACACCTTC.

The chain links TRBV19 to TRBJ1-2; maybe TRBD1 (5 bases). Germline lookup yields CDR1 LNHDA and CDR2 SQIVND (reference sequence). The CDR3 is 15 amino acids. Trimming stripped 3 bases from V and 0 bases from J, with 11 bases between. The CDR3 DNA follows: TGTGCCAGTAGTATGGGCACAGGCGCTAACTATGGCTACACCTTC. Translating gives CASSMGTGANYGYTF.

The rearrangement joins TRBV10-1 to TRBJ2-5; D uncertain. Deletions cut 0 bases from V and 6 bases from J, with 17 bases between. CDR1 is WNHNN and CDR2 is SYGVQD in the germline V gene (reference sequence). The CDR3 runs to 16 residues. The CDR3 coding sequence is TGCGCCAGCAGTGAGTCGATGGCAGGCGACGTTCAGACCCAGTACTTC. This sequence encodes CASSESMAGDVQTQYF.

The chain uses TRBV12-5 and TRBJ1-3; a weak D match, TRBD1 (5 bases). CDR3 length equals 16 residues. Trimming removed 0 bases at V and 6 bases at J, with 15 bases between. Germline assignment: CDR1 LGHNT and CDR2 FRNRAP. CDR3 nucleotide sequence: TGTGCTAGTGGTTTGGTACTGGGAGGAGGGACAAACACCATATATTTT. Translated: CASGLVLGGGTNTIYF.

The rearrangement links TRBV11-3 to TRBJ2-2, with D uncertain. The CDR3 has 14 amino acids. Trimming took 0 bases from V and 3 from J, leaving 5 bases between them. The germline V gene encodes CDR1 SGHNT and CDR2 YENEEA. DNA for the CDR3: TGTGCCAGCAGCTTAGATAGTTACACCGGGGAGCTGTTTTTT. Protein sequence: CASSLDSYTGELFF.

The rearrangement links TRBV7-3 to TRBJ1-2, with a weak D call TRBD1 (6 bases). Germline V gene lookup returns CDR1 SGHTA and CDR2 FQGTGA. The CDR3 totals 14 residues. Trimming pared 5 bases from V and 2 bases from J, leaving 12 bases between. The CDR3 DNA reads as TGTGCCAGCAGCCCAGATACAGGGAACTATGGCTACACCTTC. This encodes CASSPDTGNYGYTF.

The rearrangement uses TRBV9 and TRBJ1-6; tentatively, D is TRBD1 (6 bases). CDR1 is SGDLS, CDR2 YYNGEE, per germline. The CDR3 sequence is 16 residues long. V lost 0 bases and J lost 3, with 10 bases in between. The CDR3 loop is CASSVGGGLYNSPLHF. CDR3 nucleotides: TGTGCCAGCAGCGTAGGGGGGGGGCTCTATAATTCACCCCTCCACTTT.

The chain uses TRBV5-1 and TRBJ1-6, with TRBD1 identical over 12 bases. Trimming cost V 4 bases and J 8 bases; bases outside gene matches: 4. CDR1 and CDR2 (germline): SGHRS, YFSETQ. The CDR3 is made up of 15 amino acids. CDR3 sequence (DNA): TGCGCCAGCAGCGGGGGGACAGGGGGCGATTCACCCCTCCACTTT. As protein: CASSGGTGGDSPLHF.

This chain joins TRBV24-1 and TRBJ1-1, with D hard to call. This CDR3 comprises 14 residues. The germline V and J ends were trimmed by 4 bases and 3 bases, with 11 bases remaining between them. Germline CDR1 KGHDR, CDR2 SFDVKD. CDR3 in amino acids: CATSESRVDTEAFF. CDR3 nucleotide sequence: TGTGCCACCAGTGAAAGTCGGGTAGACACTGAAGCTTTCTTT.

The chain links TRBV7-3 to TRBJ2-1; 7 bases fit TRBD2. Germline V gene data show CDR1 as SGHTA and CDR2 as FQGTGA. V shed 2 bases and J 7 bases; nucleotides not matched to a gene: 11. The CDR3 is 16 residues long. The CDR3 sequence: CASSLFPGLQWNEQFF. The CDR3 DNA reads TGTGCCAGCAGCTTATTCCCGGGACTACAATGGAATGAGCAGTTCTTC.

The CDR3 nucleotides are TGTGCCATCAGCCCGCAGGGACAGGCCCATTCACCCCTCCACTTT. Translated: CAISPQGQAHSPLHF. The J gene is TRBJ1-6, the V gene TRBV10-3; 8 positions agree with TRBD1. This CDR3 is built from 15 residues. The germline V gene encodes CDR1 ENHRY and CDR2 SYGVKD. V was clipped by 6 bases and J by 8 bases; unmatched bases: 9.